These 5 T cell receptor beta chains came from one sample sequenced in a study of cytomegalovirus exposure and HLA in healthy donors. 60 Vbeta and 13 Jbeta primers were used in PCR. Sequenced by immunoSEQ multiplex PCR; TCRdb stores in-frame clones only, minus some. This repertoire shows about 160,000 clones, about 85% found once; its top ten account for roughly 2.2%. Sample: PBMCs. The receptors stem from a man aged 18 to 30 in good health and CMV-seropositive.

The chain links TRBV10-3 to TRBJ2-1, with TRBD2 matching 13 bases. Germline V gives CDR1 ENHRY, CDR2 SYGVKD. Losses at the gene ends were 4 bases for V and 6 bases for J; bases not matched to a gene: 3. This CDR3 spans 15 amino acids. Written as DNA, the CDR3 is TGTGCCATCAGTGGGACTAGCGGGGGCCCCAATGAGCAGTTCTTC. As protein: CAISGTSGGPNEQFF.

This clone was picked up one time. Within the sample, other DNA sequences also encode this same CDR3. The chain has TRBV18 and TRBJ2-5; D ambiguous. Germline V gives CDR1 KGHSH, CDR2 LQKENI. This CDR3 contains 11 residues. Trimming stripped 6 bases from V and 2 bases from J, with 4 bases between. CDR3 region: CASSPQETQYF. In DNA form, the CDR3 reads TGTGCCAGCTCCCCTCAAGAGACCCAGTACTTC.

V gene TRBV7-2 combines with J gene TRBJ1-3, with 7 bases matching TRBD1. CDR3 length: 15 amino acids. Germline assignment: CDR1 SGHTA and CDR2 FQGNSA. V gave up 5 bases and J gave up 0 bases; unmatched junction bases: 4. The CDR3 coding sequence is TGTGCCAGCAGCCCAGACAGGGACTCTGGAAACACCATATATTTT. This encodes CASSPDRDSGNTIYF.

The rearrangement uses TRBV27 and TRBJ2-7; tentatively, D is TRBD2 (5 bases). Germline CDR1 MNHEY, CDR2 SMNVEV (reference sequence). With 5 bases removed from V and 5 bases from J, the gap between germline ends came to 16 bases. The CDR3 spans 14 residues. The CDR3 DNA is TGTGCCAGCAGTCCAGCCTGGTCTAGCAACGAGCAGTACTTC. Translated, it gives CASSPAWSSNEQYF.

This chain joins TRBV5-1 and TRBJ2-3; tentative D call: TRBD1 (6 bases). V lost 2 bases and J 0 bases, leaving 10 bases between the germline ends. The CDR3 length is 15 residues. The germline CDR1 and CDR2 sequences are SGHRS and YFSETQ. Written as DNA, the CDR3 is TGCGCCAGCAGCTTACAGGACAGTAGCACAGATACGCAGTATTTT. Translating it yields CASSLQDSSTDTQYF. Based on the CDR3 plus reference TRBV5-1 and TRBJ2-3, the full variable domain is KAGVTQTPRYLIKTRGQQVTLSCSPISGHRSVSWYQQTPGQGLQFLFEYFSETQRNKGNFPGRFSGRQFSNSRSEMNVSTLELGDSALYLCASSLQDSSTDTQYFGPGTRLTVL.